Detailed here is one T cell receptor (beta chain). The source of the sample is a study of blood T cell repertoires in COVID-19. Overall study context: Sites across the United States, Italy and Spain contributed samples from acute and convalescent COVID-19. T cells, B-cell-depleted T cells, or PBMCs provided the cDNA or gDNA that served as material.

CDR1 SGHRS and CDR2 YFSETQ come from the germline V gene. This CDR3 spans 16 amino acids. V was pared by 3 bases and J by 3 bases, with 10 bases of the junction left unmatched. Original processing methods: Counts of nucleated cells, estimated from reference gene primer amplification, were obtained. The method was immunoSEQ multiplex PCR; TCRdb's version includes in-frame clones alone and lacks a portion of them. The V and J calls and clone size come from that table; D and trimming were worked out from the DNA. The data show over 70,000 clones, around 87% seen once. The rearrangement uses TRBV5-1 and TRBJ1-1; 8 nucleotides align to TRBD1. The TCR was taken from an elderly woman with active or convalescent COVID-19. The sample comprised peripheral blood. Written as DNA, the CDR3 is TGCGCCAGCAGCTCGAACGCAGGGGGCGGATACACTGAAGCTTTCTTT. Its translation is CASSSNAGGGYTEAFF.